This T cell receptor (beta chain) is from a study of blood T cell repertoires in COVID-19. Assay: immunoSEQ multiplex PCR; the TCRdb copy retains only in-frame clones and omits some. The sample contains about 260,000 clones, approximately 87% of which appear only once. CDR1 is MGHRA, CDR2 YSYEKL, per germline. The CDR3 runs to 16 residues. J was trimmed by 1 base and V by 1 base; bases with no gene match: 3. The clonotype comes from a woman aged 45-65 years with acute or convalescent COVID-19. The sequenced sample consisted of peripheral blood. The chain employs TRBV4-1 and TRBJ1-5, with TRBD1 identical over 8 bases. The CDR3 here is CASSQATGVSNQPQHF. In DNA, the CDR3 is TGCGCCAGCAGCCAAGCGACAGGGGTCAGCAATCAGCCCCAGCATTTT.